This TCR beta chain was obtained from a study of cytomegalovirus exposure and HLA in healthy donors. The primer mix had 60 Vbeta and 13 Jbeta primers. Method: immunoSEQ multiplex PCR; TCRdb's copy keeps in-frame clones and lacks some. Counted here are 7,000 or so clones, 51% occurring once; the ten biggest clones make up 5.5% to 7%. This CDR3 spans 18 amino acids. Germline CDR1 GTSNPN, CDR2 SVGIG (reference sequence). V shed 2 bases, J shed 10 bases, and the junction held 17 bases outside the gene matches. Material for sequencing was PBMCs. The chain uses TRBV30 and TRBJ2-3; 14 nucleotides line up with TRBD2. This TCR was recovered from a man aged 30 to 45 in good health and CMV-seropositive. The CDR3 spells CAWSRTTGTSGRKVAQYF. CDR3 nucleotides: TGTGCCTGGAGTCGCACGACCGGGACTAGCGGGAGAAAGGTGGCGCAGTATTTT.